This is a list of T cell receptor beta chains from one sample in a study of T cells in Graves' hyperthyroidism and ophthalmopathy. TCRdb processed the multiplex PCR reads anew with MiXCR; each CDR3 protein has one entry. The sample shows around 270,000 distinct CDR3 sequences, roughly a fifth of them seen only once. Specimen: blood. All receptors come from a man aged 50-59 years with Graves' ophthalmopathy. Each CDR3 is given with its conserved first and last residue. A D gene is named only where the DNA matches it firmly. Clone size is given for some rows only: seen once, a few or many times, or a class if the clone is expanded.

J gene: TRBJ2-5; clone size: .; V gene: TRBV9; D gene: TRBD2; CDR3 protein: CASSVVPAGYLETQYF; CDR3 DNA: TGTGCCAGCAGCGTAGTTCCAGCGGGATATTTGGAGACCCAGTACTTC
J gene: TRBJ2-1; clone size: few; V gene: TRBV12-3/TRBV12-4; D gene: TRBD2; CDR3 protein: CASRTDGTSGGGEQFF; CDR3 DNA: TGTGCCAGCAGAACCGATGGGACTAGCGGAGGGGGTGAGCAGTTCTTC
J gene: TRBJ1-2; clone size: .; V gene: TRBV6-1; D gene: TRBD1; CDR3 protein: CASSPGGLMEYTF; CDR3 DNA: TGCGCCAGCAGTCCAGGGGGCCTTATGGAGTACACCTTC
J gene: TRBJ2-1; clone size: .; V gene: TRBV6-1; D gene: .; CDR3 protein: CASRPGLPLDEQFF; CDR3 DNA: TGTGCCAGCAGGCCCGGACTACCCTTGGATGAGCAGTTCTTC
J gene: TRBJ1-2; clone size: many; V gene: TRBV12-3/TRBV12-4; D gene: TRBD1; CDR3 protein: CASSFRDRNNMSYTF; CDR3 DNA: TGTGCCAGCAGTTTCCGGGACAGGAATAATATGAGCTACACCTTC
J gene: TRBJ1-4; clone size: few; V gene: TRBV7-9; D gene: .; CDR3 protein: CASSLAEQGTNEKLFF; CDR3 DNA: TGTGCCAGCAGCTTAGCCGAACAAGGAACTAATGAAAAACTGTTTTTT
J gene: TRBJ1-6; clone size: few; V gene: TRBV30; D gene: TRBD1; CDR3 protein: CAWMGTGSSGALHF; CDR3 DNA: TGTGCCTGGATGGGGACAGGGTCCTCGGGGGCCCTCCACTTT
J gene: TRBJ2-5; clone size: few; V gene: TRBV7-2; D gene: .; CDR3 protein: CASSFRAGQETQYF; CDR3 DNA: TGTGCCAGCAGCTTTAGGGCTGGCCAAGAGACCCAGTACTTC
J gene: TRBJ2-7; clone size: .; V gene: TRBV4-1; D gene: .; CDR3 protein: CASSLPGSRSYEQYF; CDR3 DNA: TGCGCCAGCAGCCTACCAGGGTCTCGCTCCTACGAGCAGTACTTC
J gene: TRBJ2-1; clone size: many; V gene: TRBV28; D gene: TRBD1; CDR3 protein: CASSFPTGSPYNEQFF; CDR3 DNA: TGTGCCAGCAGTTTCCCGACAGGGAGTCCCTACAATGAGCAGTTCTTC
J gene: TRBJ1-6; clone size: once; V gene: TRBV5-1; D gene: .; CDR3 protein: CASSLTVRQEDSPLHF; CDR3 DNA: TGTGCCAGCAGCTTGACTGTGAGACAAGAGGATTCACCCCTCCACTTT
J gene: TRBJ2-7; clone size: many; V gene: TRBV20-1; D gene: TRBD1; CDR3 protein: CSARVGQSYEQYF; CDR3 DNA: TGCAGTGCTAGAGTGGGACAGTCTTACGAGCAGTACTTC
J gene: TRBJ2-3; clone size: .; V gene: TRBV7-6; D gene: .; CDR3 protein: CASSSRAGDTQYF; CDR3 DNA: TGTGCCAGCAGCTCCAGAGCAGGGGATACGCAGTATTTT
J gene: TRBJ2-7; clone size: few; V gene: TRBV5-1; D gene: .; CDR3 protein: CASSDGFYEQYF; CDR3 DNA: TGCGCCAGCAGCGACGGGTTCTACGAGCAGTACTTC
J gene: TRBJ2-2; clone size: many; V gene: TRBV7-8; D gene: TRBD2; CDR3 protein: CASSSRTSGNTGELFF; CDR3 DNA: TGTGCCAGCAGTTCTCGGACTAGCGGGAACACCGGGGAGCTGTTTTTT
J gene: TRBJ1-3; clone size: many; V gene: TRBV2; D gene: .; CDR3 protein: CASSGGGGNTIYF; CDR3 DNA: TGTGCCAGCAGTGGCGGTGGGGGAAACACCATATATTTT
J gene: TRBJ1-5; clone size: many; V gene: TRBV28; D gene: .; CDR3 protein: CASSSADLGNQPQHF; CDR3 DNA: TGTGCCAGCAGTTCCGCGGACTTGGGCAATCAGCCCCAGCATTTT
J gene: TRBJ2-1; clone size: .; V gene: TRBV5-6; D gene: TRBD1; CDR3 protein: CASSPGQGLRNEQFF; CDR3 DNA: TGTGCCAGCAGCCCAGGACAGGGTCTTCGCAATGAGCAGTTCTTC
J gene: TRBJ2-7; clone size: .; V gene: TRBV5-1; D gene: TRBD2; CDR3 protein: CASSSGGSGRMHEQYF; CDR3 DNA: TGCGCCAGCAGCTCTGGGGGTAGCGGGAGAATGCACGAGCAGTACTTC
J gene: TRBJ1-5; clone size: .; V gene: TRBV19; D gene: TRBD1; CDR3 protein: CASSPETGTANQPQHF; CDR3 DNA: TGTGCCAGTAGTCCGGAAACCGGGACAGCTAATCAGCCCCAGCATTTT
J gene: TRBJ1-1; clone size: many; V gene: TRBV4-1; D gene: .; CDR3 protein: CASSQEGTVEAFF; CDR3 DNA: TGCGCCAGCAGCCAAGAGGGGACGGTAGAAGCTTTCTTT
J gene: TRBJ2-5; clone size: few; V gene: TRBV9; D gene: TRBD1; CDR3 protein: CASSGSGGGQETQYF; CDR3 DNA: TGTGCCAGCAGCGGCTCAGGGGGCGGTCAAGAGACCCAGTACTTC
J gene: TRBJ2-1; clone size: .; V gene: TRBV7-2; D gene: .; CDR3 protein: CASSSSRFEQFF; CDR3 DNA: TGTGCCAGCAGCTCATCTAGGTTTGAGCAGTTCTTC
J gene: TRBJ2-7; clone size: few; V gene: TRBV19; D gene: .; CDR3 protein: CASSIAGDSSYEQYF; CDR3 DNA: TGTGCCAGTAGTATAGCGGGGGATAGCTCCTACGAGCAGTACTTC
J gene: TRBJ2-4; clone size: .; V gene: TRBV5-1; D gene: .; CDR3 protein: CASSYDRVSNIQYF; CDR3 DNA: TGCGCCAGCAGCTATGACCGGGTCTCAAACATTCAGTACTTC
J gene: TRBJ2-6; clone size: once; V gene: TRBV7-8; D gene: .; CDR3 protein: CASFRGGRGAGANVLTF; CDR3 DNA: TGTGCCAGCTTCCGTGGGGGCAGGGGCGCTGGGGCCAACGTCCTGACTTTC
J gene: TRBJ1-2; clone size: few; V gene: TRBV28; D gene: .; CDR3 protein: CASRSGNIGGYTF; CDR3 DNA: TGTGCCAGCAGATCAGGGAATATTGGTGGCTACACCTTC
J gene: TRBJ2-1; clone size: .; V gene: TRBV27; D gene: TRBD2; CDR3 protein: CASSIAGAVNEQFF; CDR3 DNA: TGTGCCAGCAGTATAGCGGGAGCGGTCAATGAGCAGTTCTTC
J gene: TRBJ2-1; clone size: .; V gene: TRBV5-1; D gene: .; CDR3 protein: CASSLDRAEQFF; CDR3 DNA: TGCGCCAGCAGCTTGGACAGGGCTGAGCAGTTCTTC
J gene: TRBJ2-3; clone size: .; V gene: TRBV29-1; D gene: TRBD1; CDR3 protein: CSGGQGQTDTQYF; CDR3 DNA: TGCAGCGGAGGACAGGGACAGACAGATACGCAGTATTTT
J gene: TRBJ2-7; clone size: many; V gene: TRBV18; D gene: TRBD1; CDR3 protein: CASSPIPTGGGEQYF; CDR3 DNA: TGTGCCAGCTCACCAATACCGACAGGGGGCGGCGAGCAGTACTTC
J gene: TRBJ1-5; clone size: .; V gene: TRBV6-1; D gene: .; CDR3 protein: CASNSPAGVGNQPQHF; CDR3 DNA: TGTGCCAGCAACTCCCCGGCTGGGGTGGGCAATCAGCCCCAGCATTTT
J gene: TRBJ2-1; clone size: .; V gene: TRBV27; D gene: .; CDR3 protein: CASRSVSYNEQFF; CDR3 DNA: TGTGCCAGCAGGAGCGTTTCCTACAATGAGCAGTTCTTC
J gene: TRBJ2-7; clone size: many; V gene: TRBV11-1; D gene: TRBD2; CDR3 protein: CASSFGTSGEVHYEQYF; CDR3 DNA: TGTGCCAGCAGCTTTGGGACTAGCGGAGAAGTCCACTACGAGCAGTACTTC
J gene: TRBJ2-5; clone size: .; V gene: TRBV6-1; D gene: .; CDR3 protein: CASRGGGTILETQYF; CDR3 DNA: TGTGCCAGCAGGGGTGGAGGGACAATTTTGGAGACCCAGTACTTC
J gene: TRBJ1-3; clone size: .; V gene: TRBV20-1; D gene: TRBD1; CDR3 protein: CSAILTGRSGNTIYF; CDR3 DNA: TGCAGTGCTATCCTGACAGGGAGGTCTGGAAACACCATATATTTT
J gene: TRBJ2-1; clone size: few; V gene: TRBV9; D gene: TRBD2; CDR3 protein: CASSVGVAGVNEQFF; CDR3 DNA: TGTGCCAGCAGCGTAGGGGTAGCGGGAGTGAATGAGCAGTTCTTC
J gene: TRBJ1-1; clone size: .; V gene: TRBV5-1; D gene: TRBD1; CDR3 protein: CASSLAKVAGGTEAFF; CDR3 DNA: TGCGCCAGCAGCTTGGCCAAGGTGGCAGGGGGCACTGAAGCTTTCTTT
J gene: TRBJ2-1; clone size: many; V gene: TRBV5-6; D gene: TRBD2; CDR3 protein: CASSPRGSYGRQQFF; CDR3 DNA: TGTGCCAGCAGCCCCCGGGGCTCGTACGGGAGGCAGCAGTTCTTC
J gene: TRBJ1-2; clone size: many; V gene: TRBV7-3; D gene: TRBD1; CDR3 protein: CASSLRGQDNYGYTF; CDR3 DNA: TGTGCCAGCAGCTTAAGGGGACAGGACAACTATGGCTACACCTTC
J gene: TRBJ1-3; clone size: few; V gene: TRBV6-5; D gene: TRBD1; CDR3 protein: CASSLRGPGNTIYF; CDR3 DNA: TGTGCCAGCAGTTTAAGGGGGCCAGGAAACACCATATATTTT
J gene: TRBJ2-7; clone size: .; V gene: TRBV6-1; D gene: .; CDR3 protein: CASSQTATYEQYF; CDR3 DNA: TGTGCCAGCAGCCAGACAGCCACCTACGAGCAGTACTTC
J gene: TRBJ2-1; clone size: .; V gene: TRBV7-3; D gene: .; CDR3 protein: CASSRTVNEQFF; CDR3 DNA: TGTGCCAGCAGCAGGACAGTCAATGAGCAGTTCTTC
J gene: TRBJ2-7; clone size: .; V gene: TRBV2; D gene: .; CDR3 protein: CASSESYSSYEQYF; CDR3 DNA: TGTGCCAGCAGTGAATCATACAGCTCCTACGAGCAGTACTTC
J gene: TRBJ2-7; clone size: many; V gene: TRBV5-1; D gene: .; CDR3 protein: CASSLDINYEQYF; CDR3 DNA: TGCGCCAGCAGCTTGGACATAAACTACGAGCAGTACTTC